The entry below gives a single TCR beta chain sequence along with its context. No antigen is known for it. Starting from PBMCs, sorting isolated CD4+ and CD8+ T cells. Extraction and reverse transcription of RNA yielded cDNA as the sequencing template. Some clones are missing from TCRdb's copy, which holds only in-frame ones; the method was immunoSEQ multiplex PCR. The sample consists of more than 95,000 clones, approximately 38% of them appearing once. This specimen belongs to a study of CD8+ T cells in alopecia areata. Study information: Treated patients were given oral tofacitinib, which was dosed at 5 to 10 mg twice daily. After 6 to 18 months of tofacitinib, follow-up continued 6 months off drug.

Study results and limitations: Scalp samples also yield sequences of resident alphabeta T cells from normal skin.

Trimming at V came to 1 base and at J to 1 base, leaving 1 base not matched to a gene. CDR1 and CDR2 (germline): SQVTM, ANQGSEA. There are 14 residues in the CDR3. V and J are TRBV29-1 and TRBJ2-3; TRBD1 agrees at 8 bases. The sequencing input was CD4+ T cells sorted from blood. The receptor was derived from a human donor with alopecia areata. CDR3 in DNA: TGCAGCGTTGAAGGGGGACAGGGCACAGATACGCAGTATTTT. Encoded protein: CSVEGGQGTDTQYF.